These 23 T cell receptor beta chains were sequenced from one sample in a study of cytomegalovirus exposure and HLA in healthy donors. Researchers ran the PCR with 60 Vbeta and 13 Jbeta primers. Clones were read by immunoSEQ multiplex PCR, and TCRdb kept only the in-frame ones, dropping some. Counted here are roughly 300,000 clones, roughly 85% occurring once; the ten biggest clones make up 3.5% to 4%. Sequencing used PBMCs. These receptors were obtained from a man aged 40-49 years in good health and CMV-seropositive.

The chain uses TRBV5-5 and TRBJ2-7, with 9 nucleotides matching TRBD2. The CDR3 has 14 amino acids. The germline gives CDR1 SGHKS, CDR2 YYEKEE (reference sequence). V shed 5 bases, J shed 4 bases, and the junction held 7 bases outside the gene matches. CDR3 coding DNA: TGTGCCAGCAGTTGGGGACTAGCAGCGTACGAGCAGTACTTC. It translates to CASSWGLAAYEQYF.

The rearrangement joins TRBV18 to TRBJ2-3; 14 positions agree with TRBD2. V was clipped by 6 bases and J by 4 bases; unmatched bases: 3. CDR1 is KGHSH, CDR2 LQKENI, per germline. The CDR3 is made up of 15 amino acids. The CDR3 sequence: CASSGLAGVADTQYF. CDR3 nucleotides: TGTGCCAGCTCGGGACTAGCGGGAGTAGCAGATACGCAGTATTTT.

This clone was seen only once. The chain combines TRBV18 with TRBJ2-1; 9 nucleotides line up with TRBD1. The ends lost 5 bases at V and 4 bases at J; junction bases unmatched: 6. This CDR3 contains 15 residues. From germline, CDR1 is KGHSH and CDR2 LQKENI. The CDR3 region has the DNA TGTGCCAGCTCATACGGGACAGGGTTTTACAATGAGCAGTTCTTC. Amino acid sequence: CASSYGTGFYNEQFF.

As DNA, the CDR3 is TGTGCCAGCAGCCCGAGTCCTCCCTCCTACGAGCAGTACTTC. Translated, it gives CASSPSPPSYEQYF. V and J are TRBV5-4 and TRBJ2-7, with D unresolved. The germline V gene encodes CDR1 SGHNT and CDR2 YYREEE (reference sequence). Trimming removed 4 bases at V and 0 bases at J, with 11 bases between. The length of the CDR3 is 14 residues.

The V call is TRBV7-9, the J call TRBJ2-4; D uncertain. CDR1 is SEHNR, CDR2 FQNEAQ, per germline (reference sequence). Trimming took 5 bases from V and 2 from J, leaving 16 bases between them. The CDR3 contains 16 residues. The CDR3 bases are TGTGCCAGCAGCCCCCTCTCCATAGTCTCCAAAAACATTCAGTACTTC. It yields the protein CASSPLSIVSKNIQYF.

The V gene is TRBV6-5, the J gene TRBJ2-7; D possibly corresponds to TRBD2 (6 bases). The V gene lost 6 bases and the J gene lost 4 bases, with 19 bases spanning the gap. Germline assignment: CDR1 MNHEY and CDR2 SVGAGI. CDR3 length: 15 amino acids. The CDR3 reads CASSRPGKAGYEQYF. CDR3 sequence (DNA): TGTGCCAGCAGCCGCCCGGGCAAGGCGGGGTACGAGCAGTACTTC.

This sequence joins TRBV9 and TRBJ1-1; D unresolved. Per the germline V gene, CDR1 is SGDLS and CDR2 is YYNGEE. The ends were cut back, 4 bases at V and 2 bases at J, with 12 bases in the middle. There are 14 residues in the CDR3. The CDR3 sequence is CASSPQTTNTEAFF. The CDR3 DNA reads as TGTGCCAGCAGCCCGCAGACAACTAACACTGAAGCTTTCTTT.

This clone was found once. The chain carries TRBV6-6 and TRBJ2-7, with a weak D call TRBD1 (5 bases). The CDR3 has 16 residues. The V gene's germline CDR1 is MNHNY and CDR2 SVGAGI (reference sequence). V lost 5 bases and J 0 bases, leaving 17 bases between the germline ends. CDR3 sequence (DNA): TGTGCCAGCAGTCCATCCCTTATAGGGGCCTCCTACGAGCAGTACTTC. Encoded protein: CASSPSLIGASYEQYF.

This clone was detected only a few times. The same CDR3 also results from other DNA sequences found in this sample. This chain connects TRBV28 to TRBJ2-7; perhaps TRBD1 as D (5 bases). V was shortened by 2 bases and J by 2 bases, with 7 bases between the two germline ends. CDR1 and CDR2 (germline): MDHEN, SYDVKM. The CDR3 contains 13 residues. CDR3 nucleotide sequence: TGTGCCAGCAGTTTACAGGGTACCTACGAGCAGTACTTC. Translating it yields CASSLQGTYEQYF.

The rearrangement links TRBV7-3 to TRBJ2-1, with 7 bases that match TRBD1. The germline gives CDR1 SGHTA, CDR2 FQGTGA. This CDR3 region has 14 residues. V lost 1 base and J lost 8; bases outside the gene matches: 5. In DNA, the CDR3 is TGTGCCAGCAGCTTAAAGATCAGGGGGTATGAGCAGTTCTTC. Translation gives CASSLKIRGYEQFF. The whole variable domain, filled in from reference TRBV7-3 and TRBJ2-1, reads GAGVSQTPSNKVTEKGKYVELRCDPISGHTALYWYRQSLGQGPEFLIYFQGTGAADDSGLPNDRFFAVRPEGSVSTLKIQRTERGDSAVYLCASSLKIRGYEQFFGPGTRLTVL.

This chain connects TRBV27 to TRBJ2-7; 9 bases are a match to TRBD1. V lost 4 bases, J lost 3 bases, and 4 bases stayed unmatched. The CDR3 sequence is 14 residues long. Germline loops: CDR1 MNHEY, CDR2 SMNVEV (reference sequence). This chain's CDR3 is CASSWTTGGYEQYF. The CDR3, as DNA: TGTGCCAGCAGTTGGACGACAGGGGGCTACGAGCAGTACTTC.

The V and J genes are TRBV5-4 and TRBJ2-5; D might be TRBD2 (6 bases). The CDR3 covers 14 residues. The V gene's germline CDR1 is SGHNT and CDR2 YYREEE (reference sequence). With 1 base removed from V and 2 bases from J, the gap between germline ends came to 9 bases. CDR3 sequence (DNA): TGTGCCAGCAGCTTGCGACTAGTTCAAGAGACCCAGTACTTC. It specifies CASSLRLVQETQYF.

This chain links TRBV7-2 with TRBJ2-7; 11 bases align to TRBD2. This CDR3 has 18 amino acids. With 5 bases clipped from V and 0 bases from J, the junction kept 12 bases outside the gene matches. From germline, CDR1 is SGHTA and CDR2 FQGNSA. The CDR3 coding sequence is TGTGCCAGCAGCCGGCTGGGCAGGACTAGCGGGCCCTCCTACGAGCAGTACTTC. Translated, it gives CASSRLGRTSGPSYEQYF.

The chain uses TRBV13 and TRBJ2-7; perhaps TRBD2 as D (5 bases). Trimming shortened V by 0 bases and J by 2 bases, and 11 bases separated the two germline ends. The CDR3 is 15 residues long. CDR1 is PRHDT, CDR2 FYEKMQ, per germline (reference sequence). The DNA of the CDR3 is TGTGCCAGCAGCTTAGGCGGTGGAGGCGCCTACGAGCAGTACTTC. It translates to CASSLGGGGAYEQYF.

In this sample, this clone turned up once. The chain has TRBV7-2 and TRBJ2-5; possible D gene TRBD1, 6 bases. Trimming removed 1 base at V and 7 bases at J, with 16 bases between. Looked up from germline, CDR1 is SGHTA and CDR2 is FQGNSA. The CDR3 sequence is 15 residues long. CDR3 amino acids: CASSLEGTLEGTQYF. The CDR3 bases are TGTGCCAGCAGCTTAGAGGGGACACTCGAGGGGACCCAGTACTTC.

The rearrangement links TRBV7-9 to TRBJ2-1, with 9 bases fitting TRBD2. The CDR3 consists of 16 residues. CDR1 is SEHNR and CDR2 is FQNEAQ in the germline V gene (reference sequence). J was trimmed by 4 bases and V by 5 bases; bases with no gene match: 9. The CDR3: CASSQLGAGGYNEQFF. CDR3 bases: TGTGCCAGCAGCCAACTAGGAGCGGGAGGTTACAATGAGCAGTTCTTC.

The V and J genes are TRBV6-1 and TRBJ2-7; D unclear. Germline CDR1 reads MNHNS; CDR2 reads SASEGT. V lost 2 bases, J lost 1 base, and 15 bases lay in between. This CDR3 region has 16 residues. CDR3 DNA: TGTGCCAGCAGTGAACGTAAGTGGGTCGGGTCCTACGAGCAGTACTTC. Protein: CASSERKWVGSYEQYF.

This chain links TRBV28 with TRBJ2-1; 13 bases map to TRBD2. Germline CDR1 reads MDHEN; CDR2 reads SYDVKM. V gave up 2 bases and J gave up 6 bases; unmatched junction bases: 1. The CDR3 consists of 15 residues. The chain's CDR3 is CASSLGTSGINEQFF. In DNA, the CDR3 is TGTGCCAGCAGTTTAGGGACTAGCGGGATCAATGAGCAGTTCTTC.

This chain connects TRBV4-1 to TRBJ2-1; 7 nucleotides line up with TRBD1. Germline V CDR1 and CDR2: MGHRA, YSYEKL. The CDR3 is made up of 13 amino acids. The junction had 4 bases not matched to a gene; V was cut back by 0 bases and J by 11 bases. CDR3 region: CASSQEQGIQQFF. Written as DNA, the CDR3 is TGCGCCAGCAGCCAAGAACAGGGGATTCAGCAGTTCTTC.

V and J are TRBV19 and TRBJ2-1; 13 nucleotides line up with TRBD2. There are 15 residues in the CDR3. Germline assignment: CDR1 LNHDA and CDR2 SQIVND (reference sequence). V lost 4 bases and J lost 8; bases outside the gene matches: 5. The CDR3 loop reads CASSRGLAGLHEQFF. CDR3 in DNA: TGTGCCAGTAGTAGGGGACTAGCGGGGCTACATGAGCAGTTCTTC.

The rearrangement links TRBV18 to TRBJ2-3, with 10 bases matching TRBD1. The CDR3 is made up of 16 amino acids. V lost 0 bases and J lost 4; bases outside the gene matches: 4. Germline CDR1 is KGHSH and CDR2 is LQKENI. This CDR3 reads CASSPPTGGEADTQYF. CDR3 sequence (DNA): TGTGCCAGCTCACCACCGACAGGGGGCGAGGCAGATACGCAGTATTTT.

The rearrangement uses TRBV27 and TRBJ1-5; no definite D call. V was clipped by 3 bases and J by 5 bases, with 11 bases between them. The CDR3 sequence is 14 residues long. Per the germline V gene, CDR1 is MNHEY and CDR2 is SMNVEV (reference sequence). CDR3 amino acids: CASSLGGPYQPQHF. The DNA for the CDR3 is TGTGCCAGCAGTTTGGGAGGACCGTATCAGCCCCAGCATTTT.

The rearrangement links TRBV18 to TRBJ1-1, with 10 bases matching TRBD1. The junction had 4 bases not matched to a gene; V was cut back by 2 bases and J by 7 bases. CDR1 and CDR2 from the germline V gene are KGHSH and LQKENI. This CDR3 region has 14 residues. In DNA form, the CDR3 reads TGTGCCAGCTCACCAGACAGGGGGCAGGGTGAAGCTTTCTTT. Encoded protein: CASSPDRGQGEAFF. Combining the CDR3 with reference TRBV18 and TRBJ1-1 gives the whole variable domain NAGVMQNPRHLVRRRGQEARLRCSPMKGHSHVYWYRQLPEEGLKFMVYLQKENIIDESGMPKERFSAEFPKEGPSILRIQQVVRGDSAAYFCASSPDRGQGEAFFGQGTRLTVV.